This TCR beta chain was captured in a study of control samples from healthy donors and cancer patients. The protocol was immunoSEQ multiplex PCR, while the TCRdb copy is restricted to in-frame clones and leaves out a portion. The data show about 77,000 clones, roughly 92% seen once. Material: blood. This TCR derives from a woman in her sixties or seventies in good health.

The CDR3: CASSFRTAFSYEQYF. CDR3 DNA: TGTGCCAGCAGTTTCCGGACAGCTTTCTCCTACGAGCAGTACTTC. This chain uses TRBV28 with TRBJ2-7; D may be TRBD1 (6 bases). The germline V gene has CDR1 MDHEN and CDR2 SYDVKM. The CDR3 loop spans 15 amino acids. Trimming stripped 3 bases from V and 0 bases from J, with 12 bases between.